This T cell receptor (beta chain) was sequenced in a study of beta chain features in type 1 diabetes (dated by TCRdb to the late 2010s). As for the study more broadly: No differences in mean age, gender distribution, total cell number or subset yield were found between patients and healthy donors. A total of around 110,000,000 sorted cells were examined across all samples, and RNA yield correlated strongly with the number of cells per subset. The study compared the TCRB repertoires of sorted circulating CD4+ T cell subsets in recently diagnosed type 1 diabetes patients with those in matched healthy donors. Regulatory and stem cell-like memory subsets were isolated from only 8 patients and about eight healthy donors, whereas naive and central memory subsets came from all 30 or so donors.

This clone was counted at least ten times. The antigen this receptor binds is unknown. It has no much larger one-base neighbor in the sample; base qualities were not kept. The entire amount of isolated RNA was reverse transcribed using the High Capacity cDNA Reverse Transcription Kit, so the sequenced TCRB transcripts were expressed ones. Naive, central memory and regulatory T cell samples underwent deep immunoSEQ sequencing, averaging roughly 3.4 million total reads per sample. Sorted cells were lysed in RLT buffer and RNA was extracted with DNase-treated RNeasy Micro or Mini kits, depending on cell number. Each cell subset was processed on its own to prevent cross-contamination, while patient and healthy donor samples were processed together. The immunoSEQ multiplex PCR was used to amplify TCRB sequences from cDNA, generating 87-bp fragments that spanned the CDR3 region. The amplicons were sequenced using the Illumina HiSeq platform. In the source study's methods: Synthetic template baselines were used to correct PCR bias computationally, reads within Hamming distance 2 were collapsed, and singletons that could not be merged were discarded. Reads were aligned to IMGT to assign V, D and J genes, CDR3 length, and insertions or deletions at six rearrangement sites. Within each subset, clonotype counts were normalized to sorted cell number, and only after that were true diversity and Gini coefficients computed with the tcR R package. The overlap coefficient, calculated on TCRB nucleotide sequences, was used to quantify repertoire sharing. Not all clones reach the TCRdb copy of this immuneACCESS table, which keeps in-frame sequences only. Checked studies attribute under half of the gap to unresolved V genes and leave the rest unexplained. That table supplies the V and J calls and clone size; D and trimming were determined from the DNA. The sample table records about 160,000 clones; approximately 8.1% of these occur just once. 0.55% to 0.75% of the sample is taken by the ten largest.

Each donor gave one peripheral blood draw, averaging approximately 110 mL, which was collected into heparinised tubes. Naive, central memory, regulatory and stem cell-like memory CD4+ T cells were sorted on a BD FACSAria II using a panel including CD45RO, CCR7, CD25, CD127, CD95 and CD27. Every sorted population had a purity above 95%. Right away, PBMCs were isolated by Lymphoprep density gradient centrifugation and were stained directly, with no culture step. So that batch effects would be minimized, each experiment stained and sorted samples in pairs, pairing one healthy donor with one patient. Reading from cysteine to phenylalanine, the CDR3 counts 15 amino acids. Of the read, only the CDR3 DNA is kept; its 45 bases are in frame from base 1. According to the germline V gene, CDR1 reads SGHTA and CDR2 reads FQGTGA. At the junction V is shortened by 0 bases and J by 4 bases, with 10 bases in between.

The study at large found these results: Because small numbers of individuals were included in the HLA sub-analyses, any influence of HLA type on TCRB rearrangement was left unresolved. Shorter templates might have been favored by PCR, but patient and control samples were amplified and corrected together, so both groups would have been affected equally by any skew. At VDJ recombination sites, type 1 diabetes patients had fewer insertions and more deleted nucleotides, which implies abnormalities in thymic rearrangement. Because cDNA was sequenced instead of genomic DNA, activated cells with high expression could be over-represented, although the groups did not differ in activation or CD3 levels. A moderate but significant shortening of TCRB CDR3 length was observed in type 1 diabetes patients in all four CD4+ subsets. Naive, central memory and regulatory TCRB repertoires appeared to be more alike among patients than among healthy donors.

Material for sequencing was central memory CD4+ T cells from blood. The chain was built from TRBV7-3 and TRBJ1-3; the D gene is perhaps TRBD1, from 5 matching bases. The receptor comes from a man between 18 and 35 years old in good health. The DNA is as follows: TGTGCCAGCAGCTTAACGACAGACAAAGGAAACACCATATATTTT. This sequence encodes CASSLTTDKGNTIYF.